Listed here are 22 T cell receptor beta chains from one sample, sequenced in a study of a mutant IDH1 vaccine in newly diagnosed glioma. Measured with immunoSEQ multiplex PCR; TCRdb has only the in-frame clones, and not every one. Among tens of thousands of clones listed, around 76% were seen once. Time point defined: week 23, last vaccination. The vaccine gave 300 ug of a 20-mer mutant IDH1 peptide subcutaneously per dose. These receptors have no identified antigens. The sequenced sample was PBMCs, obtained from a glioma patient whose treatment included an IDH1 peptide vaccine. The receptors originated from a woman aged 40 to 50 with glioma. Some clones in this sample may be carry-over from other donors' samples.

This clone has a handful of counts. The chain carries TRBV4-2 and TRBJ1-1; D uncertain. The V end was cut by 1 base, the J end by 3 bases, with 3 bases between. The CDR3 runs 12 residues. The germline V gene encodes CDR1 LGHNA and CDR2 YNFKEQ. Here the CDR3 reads CASSQGDTEAFF. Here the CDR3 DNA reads TGTGCCAGCAGCCAAGGGGACACTGAAGCTTTCTTT.

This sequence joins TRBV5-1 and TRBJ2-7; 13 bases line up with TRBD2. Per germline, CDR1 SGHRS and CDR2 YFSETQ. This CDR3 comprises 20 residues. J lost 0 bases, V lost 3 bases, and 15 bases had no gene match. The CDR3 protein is CASSYLSTSGRLGGSYEQYF. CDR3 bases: TGCGCCAGCAGCTACCTTTCGACTAGCGGGAGGCTGGGGGGCTCCTACGAGCAGTACTTC.

The CDR3 reads CASSPRGAEDTQYF. The DNA of the CDR3 is TGTGCCAGCAGCCCCCGAGGGGCAGAAGATACGCAGTATTTT. This chain links TRBV4-2 with TRBJ2-3, with D perhaps TRBD1 or TRBD2 (5 bases each). Germline V gene lookup returns CDR1 LGHNA and CDR2 YNFKEQ. This CDR3 is built from 14 residues. Deletions cut 4 bases from V and 5 bases from J, with 13 bases between.

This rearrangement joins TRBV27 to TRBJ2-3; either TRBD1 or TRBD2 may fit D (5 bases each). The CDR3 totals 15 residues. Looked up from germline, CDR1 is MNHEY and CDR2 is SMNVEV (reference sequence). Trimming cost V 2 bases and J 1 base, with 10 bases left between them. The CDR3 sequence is CASSLVRGGTDTQYF. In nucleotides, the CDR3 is TGTGCCAGCAGTTTAGTCCGGGGCGGCACAGATACGCAGTATTTT.

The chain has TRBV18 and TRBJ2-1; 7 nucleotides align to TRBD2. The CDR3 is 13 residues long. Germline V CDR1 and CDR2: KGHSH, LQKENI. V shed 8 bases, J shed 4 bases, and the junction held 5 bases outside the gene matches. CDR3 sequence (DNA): TGTGCCAGCACAGCGGGGAGATACAATGAGCAGTTCTTC. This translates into CASTAGRYNEQFF.

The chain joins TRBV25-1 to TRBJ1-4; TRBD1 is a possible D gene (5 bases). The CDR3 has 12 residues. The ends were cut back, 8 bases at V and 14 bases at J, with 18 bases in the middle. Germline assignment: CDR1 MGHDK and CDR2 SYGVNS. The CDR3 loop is CASAQGASRLFF. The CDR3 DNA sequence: TGTGCCAGCGCCCAGGGAGCCTCTCGTCTGTTTTTT.

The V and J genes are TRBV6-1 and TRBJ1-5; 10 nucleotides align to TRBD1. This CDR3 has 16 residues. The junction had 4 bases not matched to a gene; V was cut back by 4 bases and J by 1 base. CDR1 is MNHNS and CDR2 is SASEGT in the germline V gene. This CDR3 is CASSGPGQGSNQPQHF. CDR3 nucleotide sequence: TGTGCCAGCAGTGGCCCGGGACAGGGGAGCAATCAGCCCCAGCATTTT.

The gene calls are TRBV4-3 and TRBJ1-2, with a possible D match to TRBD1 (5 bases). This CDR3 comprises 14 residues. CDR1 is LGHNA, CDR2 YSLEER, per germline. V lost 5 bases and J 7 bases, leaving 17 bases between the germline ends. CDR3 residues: CASSEAYQGFGYTF. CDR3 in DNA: TGCGCCAGCAGCGAAGCGTATCAGGGTTTTGGCTACACCTTC.

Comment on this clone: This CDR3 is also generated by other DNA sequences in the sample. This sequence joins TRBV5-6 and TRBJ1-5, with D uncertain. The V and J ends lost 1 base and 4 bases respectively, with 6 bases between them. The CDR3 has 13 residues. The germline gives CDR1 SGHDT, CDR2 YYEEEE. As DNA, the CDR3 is TGTGCCAGCAGCTTGCTGGGGAATCAGCCCCAGCATTTT. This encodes CASSLLGNQPQHF.

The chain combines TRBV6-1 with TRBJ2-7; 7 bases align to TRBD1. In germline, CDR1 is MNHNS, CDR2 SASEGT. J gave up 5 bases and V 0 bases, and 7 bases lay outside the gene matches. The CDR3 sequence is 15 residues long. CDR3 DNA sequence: TGTGCCAGCAGTGAAGCAATACAGGGGTGGCACGAGCAGTACTTC. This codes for CASSEAIQGWHEQYF.

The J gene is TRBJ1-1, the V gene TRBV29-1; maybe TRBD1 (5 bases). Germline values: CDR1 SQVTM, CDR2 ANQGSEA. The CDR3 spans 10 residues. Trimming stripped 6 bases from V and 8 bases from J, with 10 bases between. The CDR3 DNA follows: TGCAGCGTAGCTACAGGAGAAGCTTTCTTT. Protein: CSVATGEAFF. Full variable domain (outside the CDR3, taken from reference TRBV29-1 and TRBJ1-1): SAVISQKPSRDICQRGTSLTIQCQVDSQVTMMFWYRQQPGQSLTLIATANQGSEATYESGFVIDKFPISRPNLTFSTLTVSNMSPEDSSIYLCSVATGEAFFGQGTRLTVV.

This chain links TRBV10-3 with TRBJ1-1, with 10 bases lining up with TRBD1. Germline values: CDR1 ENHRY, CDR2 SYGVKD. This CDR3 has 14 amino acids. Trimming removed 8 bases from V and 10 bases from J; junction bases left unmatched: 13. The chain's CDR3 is CAIGGDRGPLGAFF. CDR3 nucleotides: TGTGCCATCGGGGGCGACAGGGGGCCTCTTGGAGCTTTCTTT.

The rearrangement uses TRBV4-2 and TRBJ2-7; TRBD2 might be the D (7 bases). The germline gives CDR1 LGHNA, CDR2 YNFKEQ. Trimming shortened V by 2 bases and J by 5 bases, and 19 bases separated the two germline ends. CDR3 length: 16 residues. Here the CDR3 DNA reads TGTGCCAGCAGCCAAACCTCACGAGGGGGGGGCCACGAGCAGTACTTC. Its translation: CASSQTSRGGGHEQYF.

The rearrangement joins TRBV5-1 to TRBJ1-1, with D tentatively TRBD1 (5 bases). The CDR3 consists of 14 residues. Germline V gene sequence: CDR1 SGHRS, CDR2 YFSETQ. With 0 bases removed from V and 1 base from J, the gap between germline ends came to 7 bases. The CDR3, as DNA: TGCGCCAGCAGCTTGGAGGGGCGGAACACTGAAGCTTTCTTT. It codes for CASSLEGRNTEAFF.

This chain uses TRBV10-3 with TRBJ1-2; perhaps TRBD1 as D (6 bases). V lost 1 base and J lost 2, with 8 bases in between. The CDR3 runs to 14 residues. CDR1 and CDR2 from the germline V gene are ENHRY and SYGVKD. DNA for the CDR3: TGTGCCATCAGTGAGTACAGGGCAAACTATGGCTACACCTTC. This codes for CAISEYRANYGYTF.

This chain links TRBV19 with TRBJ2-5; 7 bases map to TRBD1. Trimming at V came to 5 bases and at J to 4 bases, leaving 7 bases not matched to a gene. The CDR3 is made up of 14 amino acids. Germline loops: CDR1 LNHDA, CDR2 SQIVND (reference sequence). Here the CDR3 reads CASSPGQVGETQYF. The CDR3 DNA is TGTGCCAGTAGTCCAGGACAGGTGGGAGAGACCCAGTACTTC. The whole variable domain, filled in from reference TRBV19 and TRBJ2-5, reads DGGITQSPKYLFRKEGQNVTLSCEQNLNHDAMYWYRQDPGQGLRLIYYSQIVNDFQKGDIAEGYSVSREKKESFPLTVTSAQKNPTAFYLCASSPGQVGETQYFGPGTRLLVL.

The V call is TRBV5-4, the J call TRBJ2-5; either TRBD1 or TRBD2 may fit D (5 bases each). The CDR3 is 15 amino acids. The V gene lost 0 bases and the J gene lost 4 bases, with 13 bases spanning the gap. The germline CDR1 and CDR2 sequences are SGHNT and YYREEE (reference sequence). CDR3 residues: CASSLDGTARETQYF. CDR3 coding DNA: TGTGCCAGCAGCTTGGATGGGACCGCTCGAGAGACCCAGTACTTC.

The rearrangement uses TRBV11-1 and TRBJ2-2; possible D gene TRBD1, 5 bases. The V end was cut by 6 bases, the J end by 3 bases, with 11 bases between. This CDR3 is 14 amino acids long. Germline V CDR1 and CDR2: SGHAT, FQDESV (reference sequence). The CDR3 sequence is CASRTGPYTGELFF. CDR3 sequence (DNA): TGTGCCAGCAGAACAGGACCTTACACCGGGGAGCTGTTTTTT.

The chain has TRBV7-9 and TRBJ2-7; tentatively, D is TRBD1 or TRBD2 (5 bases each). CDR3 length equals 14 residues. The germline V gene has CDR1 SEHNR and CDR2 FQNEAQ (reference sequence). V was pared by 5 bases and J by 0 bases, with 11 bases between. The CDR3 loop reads CASSPGRISYEQYF. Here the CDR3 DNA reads TGTGCCAGCAGCCCGGGACGGATCTCCTACGAGCAGTACTTC.

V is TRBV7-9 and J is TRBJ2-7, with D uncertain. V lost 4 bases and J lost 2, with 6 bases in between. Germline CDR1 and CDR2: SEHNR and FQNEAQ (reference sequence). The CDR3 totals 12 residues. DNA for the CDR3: TGTGCCAGCAGCTCAAGCGCCTACGAGCAGTACTTC. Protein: CASSSSAYEQYF.

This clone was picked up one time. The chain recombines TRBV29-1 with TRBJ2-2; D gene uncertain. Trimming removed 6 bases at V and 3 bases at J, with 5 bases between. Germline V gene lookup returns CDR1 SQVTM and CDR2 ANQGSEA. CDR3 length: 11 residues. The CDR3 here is CSVFDTGELFF. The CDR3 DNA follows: TGCAGCGTATTCGACACCGGGGAGCTGTTTTTT.

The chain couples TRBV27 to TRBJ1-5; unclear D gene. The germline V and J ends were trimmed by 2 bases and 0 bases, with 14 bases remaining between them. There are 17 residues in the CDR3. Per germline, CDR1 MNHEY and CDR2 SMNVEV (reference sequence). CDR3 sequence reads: CASSLIPPHFSNQPQHF. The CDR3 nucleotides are TGTGCCAGCAGTTTAATCCCCCCCCACTTTAGCAATCAGCCCCAGCATTTT.